These 7 T cell receptor beta chains share one sample of origin, sequenced in a study of blood T cell repertoires in COVID-19. Profiling relied on immunoSEQ multiplex PCR, and the TCRdb table lists in-frame clones only, not all of them. The table records roughly 74,000 clones, around 90% of them present only once. The sequencing sample was made of peripheral blood. Source of these receptors: an elderly woman with active or convalescent COVID-19.

The chain uses TRBV7-2 and TRBJ2-5, with 9 positions matching TRBD2. V lost 3 bases to trimming and J lost 4 bases; unmatched junction nucleotides: 3. CDR1 is SGHTA, CDR2 FQGNSA, per germline. CDR3 length: 14 residues. The CDR3 reads CASSLSLAGETQYF. For the CDR3, the DNA is TGTGCCAGCAGCTTGTCACTAGCGGGAGAGACCCAGTACTTC.

The chain links TRBV29-1 to TRBJ1-1; D is uncertain. From germline, CDR1 is SQVTM and CDR2 ANQGSEA. Trimming removed 6 bases at V and 9 bases at J, with 17 bases between. This CDR3 is built from 12 residues. The CDR3 sequence: CSVTDPPGKAFF. The CDR3 DNA follows: TGCAGCGTCACGGACCCCCCGGGGAAAGCTTTCTTT.

This clone was seen a single time. This chain links TRBV12-3 or TRBV12-4 with TRBJ2-3; the D is unclear. CDR3 length: 12 amino acids. With 7 bases removed from V and 7 bases from J, the gap between germline ends came to 12 bases. The CDR3 here is CASTRTANTQYF. The CDR3 nucleotides read TGTGCCAGCACCCGAACTGCTAATACGCAGTATTTT.

Comments on this clone: Since no conserved phenylalanine or tryptophan closes the CDR3, a read error is the likely cause. No DNA is shown, since the ends of the CDR3 on it are uncertain; the CDR3 is the one TCRdb lists. This sequence joins TRBV6-5 and TRBJ1-2; the table's D call, TRBD1, has no DNA check behind it. The germline gives CDR1 MNHEY, CDR2 SVGAGI. A total of 12 residues make up the CDR3, ends included. CDR3 sequence reads: CASGTGVFSPLY.

This chain uses TRBV24-1 with TRBJ2-1, with 11 bases that match TRBD1. CDR1 and CDR2 from the germline V gene are KGHDR and SFDVKD. The CDR3 runs to 15 residues. Losses at the gene ends were 1 base for V and 9 bases for J; bases not matched to a gene: 4. Here the CDR3 DNA reads TGTGCCACCAGTGATTTTTGGGACAGGGGGGGTGAGCAGTTCTTC. It yields the protein CATSDFWDRGGEQFF.

This clone has only one observation. The chain is built from TRBV6-6 and TRBJ2-7; 10 bases line up with TRBD1. Germline V gene data show CDR1 as MNHNY and CDR2 as SVGAGI (reference sequence). This CDR3 has 14 residues. Unmatched junction bases numbered 6, after V lost 4 bases and J lost 6 bases. CDR3 amino acids: CASSSADRGIEQYF. In DNA, the CDR3 is TGTGCCAGCAGTTCGGCGGACAGGGGGATCGAGCAGTACTTC.

The CDR3 sequence is CASSQNRGPETQYF. Written as DNA, the CDR3 is TGTGCCAGCAGCCAAAACAGGGGACCAGAGACCCAGTACTTC. The gene calls are TRBV3-1 (or the pseudogene TRBV3-2) and TRBJ2-5, with 7 positions matching TRBD1. V was pared by 2 bases and J by 4 bases, with 4 bases of the junction left unmatched. Germline V gene data show CDR1 as LGHDT and CDR2 as YNNKEL (reference sequence). The CDR3 extends over 14 amino acids.